A selection of T cell receptor beta chains follows, all from one sample in a study of blood T cells in healthy people across ages. MiXCR, applied by TCRdb to the 5' RACE reads, yields one record per CDR3 protein. The table lists roughly 1,800,000 distinct CDR3 sequences, about 50% of them singletons. The sample comprised blood. Receptors were obtained from a woman between 40 and 50 years old in good health. CDR3s include the opening cysteine and the closing phenylalanine or tryptophan. D genes are given only for firm matches. Clone size is given for some rows only: seen once, a few or many times, or a class if the clone is expanded.

- TRBJ2-7 TRBV7-8 18 once TGTGCCAGCAGCTTAGGAGCACCTGGGGGGCCGAATACCTACGAGCAGTACTTC CASSLGAPGGPNTYEQYF
- TRBJ2-1 TRBV20-1 13 few TGCAGCTTTCCTCGGCCTACCAACGGTGAGCAGTTCTTC CSFPRPTNGEQFF
TRBD1 TRBJ2-5 TRBV7-2 15 - TGTGCCAGCACCCCCGCCGAGGGGGCGGTAGAGACCCAGTACTTC CASTPAEGAVETQYF
TRBD1 TRBJ2-5 TRBV20-1 14 - TGCAGTGCCAGAGGTGCAGGGGGCGAAGAGACCCAGTACTTC CSARGAGGEETQYF
TRBD2 TRBJ2-1 TRBV5-1 17 - TGCGCCAGCAGCTTGGTAGCGGGGGGGGCTTTTGGTAGTGAGCAGTTCTTC CASSLVAGGAFGSEQFF
- TRBJ2-1 TRBV29-1 12 few TGCAGCGTTGGAGACAGAGACAATGAGCAGTTCTTC CSVGDRDNEQFF
TRBD2 TRBJ2-5 TRBV20-1 14 few TGCAGTGGGGGACTAGCGGGGGTCGGTGGGACCCAGTACTTC CSGGLAGVGGTQYF
TRBD1 TRBJ1-2 TRBV6-6 13 few TGTGCCAGCAGACAGGGGATAGGCTATGGCTACACCTTC CASRQGIGYGYTF
- TRBJ1-1 TRBV6-6 11 - TGTGCCAGCTTATCAGGGCCTGAAGCTTTCTTT CASLSGPEAFF
- TRBJ2-1 TRBV5-1 13 few TGCGCCAGCAGCTCCCAAAGAGAGAGGGAGCAGTTCTTC CASSSQREREQFF
- TRBJ1-2 TRBV7-2 15 few TGTGCCAGCAGCTTAGTTGTGGGCAGCAACTATGGCTACACCTTC CASSLVVGSNYGYTF
TRBD1 TRBJ1-6 TRBV7-9 16 - TGTGCCAGCAGCTCCTCAGGGGGTCAGGGTAATTCACCCCTCCACTTT CASSSSGGQGNSPLHF
TRBD2 TRBJ2-3 TRBV6-5 14 - TGTGCCAGCAGAAGCGGGGGGGCCCCAGATACGCAGTATTTT CASRSGGAPDTQYF
- TRBJ1-2 TRBV5-1 15 few TGCGCCAGCAGCATGACCGACGGGCCGCGCCATGGCTACACCTTC CASSMTDGPRHGYTF
TRBD1 TRBJ1-2 TRBV4-3 15 few TGCGCCAGCAGCCAAGTTGTAGGGGGCTACTATGGCTACACCTTC CASSQVVGGYYGYTF
TRBD2 TRBJ2-1 TRBV5-1 16 few TGCGCCAGCAGCTTGCAAATAGCGGGCAACCTCAATGAGCAGTTCTTC CASSLQIAGNLNEQFF
TRBD1 TRBJ2-7 TRBV11-3 15 - TGTGCCAGCAGCAGCGGACAGGGGGCGTTAGCCGAGCAGTACTTC CASSSGQGALAEQYF
TRBD2 TRBJ2-4 TRBV20-1 14 few TGCAGTGCTAGAGATCATCGGGGGGGTAACATTCAGTACTTC CSARDHRGGNIQYF
- TRBJ2-3 TRBV24-1 17 - TGTGCCACCTGTGATTTGTGGCTAGCACAAGTGTGTGATACGCAGTATTTT CATCDLWLAQVCDTQYF
TRBD2 TRBJ2-5 TRBV5-4 15 once TGTGCCAGCAGCTTGGTCGGGGCCGGGGGGGGGACCCAGTACTTC CASSLVGAGGGTQYF
TRBD1 TRBJ2-7 TRBV6-2/TRBV6-3 14 - TGTGCCAGCACCCGCAGGGGGACCTCCTACGAGCAGTACTTC CASTRRGTSYEQYF
TRBD1 TRBJ1-2 TRBV25-1 11 few TGTGCCAGCAGTGAGGGACAGGGGCTCACCTTC CASSEGQGLTF
TRBD1 TRBJ1-1 TRBV28 15 - TGTGCCGGGTTGTCAGGGGGCGCGGGAAACACTGAAGCTTTCTTT CAGLSGGAGNTEAFF
- TRBJ1-1 TRBV6-6 13 - TGTGCCAGCAGTTTTCAGTGGGGCACTGAAGCTTTCTTT CASSFQWGTEAFF
- TRBJ2-6 TRBV28 19 few TGTGCCAGCAGTGACGGCCGGGTAGACAGCCTCTCTGGGGCCAACGTCCTGACTTTC CASSDGRVDSLSGANVLTF
- TRBJ1-5 TRBV3-1 15 - TGTGCCAGCAGCCAAGACCGGGGCACCTCCCAGCCCCAGCATTTT CASSQDRGTSQPQHF
TRBD2 TRBJ2-5 TRBV5-5 16 - TGTGCCAGCAGCGCAACCGGGACTAGCGGGGCGAATGAGCAGTACTTC CASSATGTSGANEQYF
TRBD1 TRBJ1-6 TRBV10-3 15 - TGTGCCACCAAGAGGGACAGGGCCCCCAATTCACCCTTCCACTTT CATKRDRAPNSPFHF
- TRBJ2-6 TRBV7-2 16 few TGTGCCAGCAGCTCCAGGGAGTCCGCTGGGGCCAACGTCCTGACTTTC CASSSRESAGANVLTF
TRBD2 TRBJ2-1 TRBV4-3 18 - TGCGCCAGCAGCCAAGACAAGGATAGCGGGGACTCCTACAATGAGCAGTTCTTC CASSQDKDSGDSYNEQFF
TRBD2 TRBJ2-1 TRBV6-4 15 once TGTGCCAGCAGTAAAGCGGGGGGCACTAACAATGAGCAGTTCTTC CASSKAGGTNNEQFF
- TRBJ1-3 TRBV11-2 16 once TGTGCCAGCAGCTTAGATCTCGGGAACTCTGGAAACACCATATATTTT CASSLDLGNSGNTIYF
- TRBJ1-2 TRBV6-6 15 few TGTGCCAGCAGATCCCGACGGGGGCAGGACTATGGCTACACCTTC CASRSRRGQDYGYTF
- TRBJ2-7 TRBV7-2 16 - TGTGCCAGCAGCTTAGCCGGACAGAGCATCAACAATGAGCAGTACTTC CASSLAGQSINNEQYF
- TRBJ2-6 TRBV20-1 17 few TGCAGTGCTAGAGATCACGGGGGCCGATCTGGGGCCAACGTCCTGACTTTC CSARDHGGRSGANVLTF
TRBD1 TRBJ1-2 TRBV9 15 - TGTGCCAGCACCTCGGGACAGGCGAGCGGCTATGGCTACACCTTC CASTSGQASGYGYTF
TRBD2 TRBJ2-1 TRBV20-1 15 - TGCAGTGCACCTCAAGCGGGGGGTCCCTACGATGAGCAGTTCTTC CSAPQAGGPYDEQFF
- TRBJ1-2 TRBV20-1 13 - TGCAGTGCCAAAGCCTTCGGGGCTTATGGCTACACCTTC CSAKAFGAYGYTF
- TRBJ2-7 TRBV28 13 - TGTGCCAGCAGTTTATCAGGGGTTCCCGAGCAGTACTTC CASSLSGVPEQYF
- TRBJ2-5 TRBV12-3/TRBV12-4 16 few TGTGCCAGCAGTTTAGCGCAACCGTTCGGGGCGGAGACCCAGTACTTC CASSLAQPFGAETQYF
- TRBJ2-7 TRBV27 16 - TGTGCCAGCAGTCCATTTGGCGGAACCCAGTCCTACGAGCAGTACTTC CASSPFGGTQSYEQYF
TRBD1 TRBJ2-7 TRBV6-1 15 - TGTGCCAGCAAATGGCACGGGACAGGACTCTACGAGCAGTACTTC CASKWHGTGLYEQYF